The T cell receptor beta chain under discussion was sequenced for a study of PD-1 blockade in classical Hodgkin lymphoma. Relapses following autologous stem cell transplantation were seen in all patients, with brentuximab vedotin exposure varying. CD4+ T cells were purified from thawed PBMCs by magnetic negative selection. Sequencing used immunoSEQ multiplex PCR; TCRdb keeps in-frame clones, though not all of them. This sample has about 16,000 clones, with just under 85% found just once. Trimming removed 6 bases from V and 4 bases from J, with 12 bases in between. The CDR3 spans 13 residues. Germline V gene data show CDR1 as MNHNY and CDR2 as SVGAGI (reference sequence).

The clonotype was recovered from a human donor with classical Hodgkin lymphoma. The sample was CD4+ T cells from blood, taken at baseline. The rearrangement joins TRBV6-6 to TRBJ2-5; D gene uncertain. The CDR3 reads CASRNSLGETQYF. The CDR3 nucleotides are TGTGCCAGCAGGAACTCCCTGGGAGAGACCCAGTACTTC.